These T cell receptor beta chains were read from a single sample in a study of OX40 agonist ivuxolimab in advanced cancers. Some clones are missing from TCRdb's copy, which holds only in-frame ones; the method was immunoSEQ multiplex PCR. Of 65,000 to 95,000 clones listed, roughly 88% are singletons. The sequenced sample was CD4+ or CD8+ T cells sorted from blood, obtained in a trial of the OX40 agonist ivuxolimab. These receptors all stem from an adult with an advanced solid tumor such as melanoma, head and neck, liver or kidney cancer. The CDR3 runs from the conserved cysteine through the conserved F or W. D genes are given only for firm matches. Where a row states a size, it is once, few, many or the class of an expanded clone; other rows omit it.

>TRBJ2-1|TRBV28|few|15|TRBD1
TGTGCCAGCAGTTCGGCCGGGACAGGGAGCCTCCAAACGTTCTTC
CASSSAGTGSLQTFF
>TRBJ2-7|TRBV6-5|.|13|.
TGTGCCAGCAGTTACCGGGATTCGTACGAGCAGTACTTC
CASSYRDSYEQYF
>TRBJ2-2|TRBV7-9|.|14|.
TGTGCCAGCAGTACGGACCGGGACACCGGGGAGCTGTTTTTT
CASSTDRDTGELFF
>TRBJ2-3|TRBV13|.|13|TRBD1
TGTGCCAGCAGCCGGACAGGGGGAGATACGCAGTATTTT
CASSRTGGDTQYF
>TRBJ2-3|TRBV19|.|15|.
TGTGCCAGTAGTATGGACAACTCCGGCACAGATACGCAGTATTTT
CASSMDNSGTDTQYF
>TRBJ2-7|TRBV19|once|15|TRBD2
TGTGCCAGTAGTGAAACTAGCGGGGGCTCCTACGAGCAGTACTTC
CASSETSGGSYEQYF
>TRBJ2-5|TRBV7-3|.|16|.
TGTGCCAGCAGCCCCGGTGGGGGAGTGAGCAAGGAGACCCAGTACTTC
CASSPGGGVSKETQYF
>TRBJ2-3|TRBV7-3|.|16|.
TGTGCCAGCAGCCCTCAGACGGAGTATAGCACAGATACGCAGTATTTT
CASSPQTEYSTDTQYF
>TRBJ1-5|TRBV27|.|13|.
TGTGCCAGCAGTTTGAACACAGGGCAGGCCCAGCATTTT
CASSLNTGQAQHF
>TRBJ2-3|TRBV6-6|.|15|.
TGTGCCAGCAGTTACTCCCGGGCCGGGGACGATACGCAGTATTTT
CASSYSRAGDDTQYF
>TRBJ1-4|TRBV7-2|.|16|TRBD1
TGTGCCAGCAGCTTGAGAAGGACAGGGTCTAATGAAAAACTGTTTTTT
CASSLRRTGSNEKLFF
>TRBJ2-3|TRBV9|.|15|.
TGTGCCAGCAGCGTAATAAGCGCGAGCGCAGATACGCAGTATTTT
CASSVISASADTQYF
>TRBJ2-1|TRBV5-1|.|14|TRBD1
TGCGCCAGCAGCTTGGGGGACAGGGGCAATGAGCAGTTCTTC
CASSLGDRGNEQFF
>TRBJ2-2|TRBV7-2|.|15|.
TGTGCCAGCAGCGAAGGGCGGTGGGGGGCCGGGGAGCTGTTTTTT
CASSEGRWGAGELFF
>TRBJ1-5|TRBV10-3|.|13|.
TGTGCGGTCCGAACGATGACCAATCAGCCCCAGCATTTT
CAVRTMTNQPQHF
>TRBJ2-6|TRBV6-1|once|19|.
TGTGCCAGCAGTGAACTATCCCCCGGAACCCACTCTGGGGCCAACGTCCTGACTTTC
CASSELSPGTHSGANVLTF
>TRBJ2-5|TRBV9|.|14|TRBD1
TGTGCCAGCAGCCCCTGGACAGGCCAAGAGACCCAGTACTTC
CASSPWTGQETQYF
>TRBJ1-1|TRBV5-5|.|13|.
TGTGCCAGCAGTCGGGCGGTGAACACTGAAGCTTTCTTT
CASSRAVNTEAFF
>TRBJ2-1|TRBV9|few|13|TRBD1
TGTGCCAGCAGCGTACCGGGGACAGCAGAGCAGTTCTTC
CASSVPGTAEQFF
>TRBJ1-1|TRBV30|few|13|.
TGTGCCTGGAGTATGGGACAGAACACTGAAGCTTTCTTT
CAWSMGQNTEAFF
>TRBJ2-2|TRBV5-4|.|14|.
TGTGCCAGCAGCTTGGACAGGAACACCGGGGAGCTGTTTTTT
CASSLDRNTGELFF
>TRBJ2-1|TRBV2|.|11|.
TGTGCCAGCAGTCGCCTCTATGAGCAGTTCTTC
CASSRLYEQFF
>TRBJ2-7|TRBV5-1|.|14|TRBD1
TGCGCCAGCAGCACGGGACAGGGGGTCTACGAGCAGTACTTC
CASSTGQGVYEQYF
>TRBJ1-1|TRBV19|.|13|.
TGTGCCAGTAGTATCGTCATGAACACTGAAGCTTTCTTT
CASSIVMNTEAFF
>TRBJ1-2|TRBV6-5|.|13|.
TGTGCCAGCAGACTCGGACAGAGGTATGGCTACACCTTC
CASRLGQRYGYTF
>TRBJ1-2|TRBV7-9|.|12|.
TGTGCCAGCAGCTTTATCTCGGATGGCTACACCTTC
CASSFISDGYTF
>TRBJ2-7|TRBV11-1|.|13|TRBD2
TGTGCCAGCAGCCCTAGCGGGAGCTACGAGCAGTACTTC
CASSPSGSYEQYF
>TRBJ2-5|TRBV5-6|.|13|TRBD2
TGTGCCAGCAGCTTTAGCGGGAGCGAGACCCAGTACTTC
CASSFSGSETQYF
>TRBJ2-5|TRBV15|few|14|.
TGTGCCACCAGCAGAGATGCCAATGGGGAGACCCAGTACTTC
CATSRDANGETQYF
>TRBJ1-2|TRBV27|.|13|TRBD1
TGTGCCAGCAGTTTATGGGGACAGTTTGGCTACACCTTC
CASSLWGQFGYTF
>TRBJ2-3|TRBV7-2|.|16|TRBD2
TGTGCCAGCAGCTTAGCTTTGGGACTAGCTTCGGATACGCAGTATTTT
CASSLALGLASDTQYF
>TRBJ2-1|TRBV19|once|15|TRBD2
TGTGCCAGTATTAGGACTAGCGGGATCAGCGATGAGCAGTTCTTC
CASIRTSGISDEQFF
>TRBJ1-4|TRBV28|.|13|.
TGTGCCAGCAGCCCACCAGTGAATGAAAAACTGTTTTTT
CASSPPVNEKLFF
>TRBJ1-4|TRBV7-2|.|17|TRBD1
TGTGCCAGCAGCTTAGAAGCCCCCGGGACAGGGGGCTGGAAACTGTTTTTT
CASSLEAPGTGGWKLFF
>TRBJ2-3|TRBV10-3|.|14|TRBD1
TGTGCCATCAGACAGGGGGCAGTCGCAGATACGCAGTATTTT
CAIRQGAVADTQYF
>TRBJ2-7|TRBV7-9|.|19|TRBD2
TGTGCCAGCAGCTTAGGAGGGGGACTAGCGGGAGGGCCGATCTACGAGCAGTACTTC
CASSLGGGLAGGPIYEQYF
>TRBJ1-6|TRBV4-3|.|14|.
TGCGCCAGCAGCCTCGACCCAGATAATTCACCCCTCCACTTT
CASSLDPDNSPLHF
>TRBJ2-5|TRBV5-1|.|16|TRBD1
TGCGCCAGCAGTTTCGGGACAGGGGGTTTGCAAGAGACCCAGTACTTC
CASSFGTGGLQETQYF
>TRBJ1-4|TRBV9|.|17|.
TGTGCCAGCAGCACCGGAATCAGCGGTGGAGGTGATGAAAAACTGTTTTTT
CASSTGISGGGDEKLFF
>TRBJ1-1|TRBV28|few|13|.
TGTGCCAGCAGTTTTACAGGTCGCACTGAAGCTTTCTTT
CASSFTGRTEAFF
>TRBJ1-3|TRBV18|.|12|.
TGTGCCAGCTCAACCCAGGGAAACACCATATATTTT
CASSTQGNTIYF
>TRBJ2-7|TRBV28|.|15|.
TGTGCCAGCACCCGCTCCGCCTGGGGGTCCTACGAGCAGTACTTC
CASTRSAWGSYEQYF
>TRBJ1-4|TRBV12-5|.|14|TRBD1
TGTGCTAGTGGTTTTCGGCAGGGGGAAGAAAAACTGTTTTTT
CASGFRQGEEKLFF
>TRBJ2-7|TRBV6-1|.|15|TRBD2
TGTGCCAGCAGTGAGCCCGGGAGGGCCCTCTACGAGCAGTACTTC
CASSEPGRALYEQYF
>TRBJ1-2|TRBV18|.|14|.
TGTGCCAGCTCACAGTCAGGCCGTTTCTATGGCTACACCTTC
CASSQSGRFYGYTF
>TRBJ1-5|TRBV5-8|few|13|.
TGTGCCAGCAGCCTTACGGGGGGTCAGCCCCAGCATTTT
CASSLTGGQPQHF
>TRBJ2-1|TRBV15|.|14|.
TGTGCCACCAGCAGAGAGGGCCGAAACAATGAGCAGTTCTTC
CATSREGRNNEQFF
>TRBJ1-6|TRBV5-6|.|15|.
TGTGCCAGCCGCCTAACCGGACCAACCACTTCACCCCTCCACTTT
CASRLTGPTTSPLHF
>TRBJ2-1|TRBV11-3|.|15|TRBD1
TGTGCCAGCAGCTTAGACGGGACAGGGCGCAATGAGCAGTTCTTC
CASSLDGTGRNEQFF